This T cell receptor beta chain was sequenced during a study of beta chain features in type 1 diabetes. Germline V gene data show CDR1 as ENHRY and CDR2 as SYGVKD. This CDR3 is built from 15 residues. Trimming left V 5 bases short and J 1 base short, with 14 bases between. The study reverse transcribed the entire isolated RNA, so it sequenced expressed TCRB transcripts. This table comes from immunoSEQ multiplex PCR, and its TCRdb copy is limited to in-frame clones, with some not included. The data show roughly 240,000 clones, 68% seen once. This chain joins TRBV10-3 and TRBJ2-5; tentatively, D is TRBD1 or TRBD2 (5 bases each). The sequence derives from a man aged 25 to 40 in good health. The sequencing input was naive CD4+ T cells from blood. The CDR3 sequence: CAISTSRDPQETQYF. CDR3 in DNA: TGTGCCATCAGTACATCCAGGGACCCCCAAGAGACCCAGTACTTC.